The T cell receptor beta chain under discussion was sequenced for a study of cytomegalovirus exposure and HLA in healthy donors. Use of 60 Vbeta and 13 Jbeta primers characterized the PCR. TCRdb's table, derived via immunoSEQ multiplex PCR, lists solely in-frame clones and lacks some. Among 95,000 to 150,000 clones listed, 80% were seen once. Regarding the study as a whole: The CMV antigen specificity of three CMV-associated chains was confirmed through in vitro analysis. The study reported that TCR beta sequences accurately predicted HLA-A and HLA-B alleles in most subjects.

A note on this clone: Its antigen remains unidentified.

This clonotype originated in a female donor in good health and CMV-seronegative. Sequencing input: PBMCs.

The CDR3 coding sequence is TGCAGTGCTACAAATAACTATGGCTACACCTTC. Translated, it gives CSATNNYGYTF. The chain couples TRBV20-1 to TRBJ1-2; D gene ambiguous. V gave up 4 bases and J gave up 1 base, with 4 bases separating them. Germline V gives CDR1 DFQATT, CDR2 SNEGSKA (reference sequence). The CDR3 covers 11 residues.